Below, 31 T cell receptor beta chains from the same sample are listed, as sequenced in a study of monozygotic twins with inflammatory bowel disease. TCRdb reanalyzed the 5' RACE reads and collapses them to one entry per CDR3 protein, without DNA. Its table records about 450,000 distinct CDR3 sequences. Sequenced input: blood. All receptors come from a human donor with ulcerative colitis or Crohn's disease, or a healthy co-twin of an affected twin (not recorded which).

The chain employs TRBV5-5 and TRBJ2-7. The CDR3 spans 15 residues. Germline assignment: CDR1 SGHKS and CDR2 YYEKEE (reference sequence). CDR3 loop: CASSLWSAALGEQYF.

This rearrangement joins TRBV6-1 to TRBJ1-4. This CDR3 spans 16 amino acids. Per the germline V gene, CDR1 is MNHNS and CDR2 is SASEGT. CDR3 residues: CASSPLGHSTNEKLFF.

This rearrangement joins TRBV20-1 to TRBJ1-1; checking the TCRdb D call of TRBD1 is not possible without DNA. The CDR3 totals 14 residues. CDR1 and CDR2 from the germline V gene are DFQATT and SNEGSKA (reference sequence). The CDR3: CSARGQDRGGKAFF.

The chain employs TRBV20-1 and TRBJ2-3; TCRdb's D call, TRBD1, is unchecked because there is no DNA. Germline CDR1 DFQATT, CDR2 SNEGSKA (reference sequence). The CDR3 has 15 amino acids. CDR3 amino acids: CSARAPAGATDTQYF.

This chain connects TRBV5-1 to TRBJ1-1. This CDR3 contains 13 residues. CDR1 and CDR2 (germline): SGHRS, YFSETQ. The CDR3 spells CASMLSPNTEAFF. Variable domain in full (rest from reference TRBV5-1 and TRBJ1-1): KAGVTQTPRYLIKTRGQQVTLSCSPISGHRSVSWYQQTPGQGLQFLFEYFSETQRNKGNFPGRFSGRQFSNSRSEMNVSTLELGDSALYLCASMLSPNTEAFFGQGTRLTVV.

The chain is built from TRBV9 and TRBJ2-1; the TCRdb D gene call, TRBD2, has no DNA to confirm it. This CDR3 comprises 15 residues. Germline loops: CDR1 SGDLS, CDR2 YYNGEE. The CDR3 here is CASSKRASGTDEQFF.

The chain recombines TRBV4-3 with TRBJ2-1; TCRdb proposes TRBD2, but this gene call is untestable without DNA. This CDR3 region has 15 residues. Germline assignment: CDR1 LGHNA and CDR2 YSLEER. The CDR3: CASSQGRDYLSEQFF.

The V call is TRBV6-5, the J call TRBJ1-1. CDR3 size: 15 residues. Germline CDR1 is MNHEY and CDR2 is SVGAGI. CDR3 loop: CASSYLGTMNTEAFF.

The V gene is TRBV6-5, the J gene TRBJ2-2; TCRdb outputs TRBD1, but without DNA this stays unchecked. This CDR3 spans 15 amino acids. Germline CDR1 is MNHEY and CDR2 is SVGAGI. CDR3 region: CASSIQGATTGELFF.

The rearrangement uses TRBV7-7 and TRBJ2-5; checking the TCRdb D call of TRBD2 is not possible without DNA. Germline V gives CDR1 SSHAT, CDR2 FNYEAQ (reference sequence). The CDR3 covers 17 residues. The CDR3 protein is CASSPTTSSWYQETQYF.

The rearrangement joins TRBV12-3 or TRBV12-4 to TRBJ2-2; TCRdb gives TRBD2 as the D gene, but with no DNA this cannot be confirmed. The CDR3 length is 16 residues. The CDR3: CASSLAPSALTGELFF.

V is TRBV27 and J is TRBJ2-2; the D call from TCRdb, TRBD1, cannot be confirmed without DNA. The germline V gene encodes CDR1 MNHEY and CDR2 SMNVEV (reference sequence). The CDR3 has 14 amino acids. CDR3 sequence reads: CASRGDRATGELFF.

The chain uses TRBV5-1 and TRBJ2-7; TCRdb lists TRBD1, though no DNA is available to test this call. CDR3 size: 15 residues. The germline V gene encodes CDR1 SGHRS and CDR2 YFSETQ. The CDR3 sequence: CASSFEGGITYEQYF.

The CDR3 reads CSAQTAVDRFEAFF. The gene calls are TRBV20-1 and TRBJ1-1; TCRdb's D call of TRBD1 is untestable without DNA. CDR3 length equals 14 residues. Germline V gene sequence: CDR1 DFQATT, CDR2 SNEGSKA (reference sequence).

The chain employs TRBV29-1 and TRBJ2-1; TCRdb outputs TRBD2, but without DNA this stays unchecked. Germline CDR1 and CDR2: SQVTM and ANQGSEA. The CDR3 totals 17 residues. CDR3 sequence reads: CSVAVPAGGPWANEQFF.

The rearrangement joins TRBV18 to TRBJ2-2; lacking DNA, the TRBD1 call made by TCRdb goes unchecked. This CDR3 contains 16 residues. CDR1 is KGHSH, CDR2 LQKENI, per germline. CDR3 region: CASSPRGTGAAGELFF.

This chain uses TRBV11-2 with TRBJ2-2; lacking DNA, the TRBD1 call made by TCRdb goes unchecked. The CDR3 extends over 18 amino acids. Per germline, CDR1 SGHAT and CDR2 FQNNGV. The CDR3 sequence: CASRPDRGLGGNTGELFF.

The chain uses TRBV20-1 and TRBJ2-1; lacking DNA, the TRBD2 call made by TCRdb goes unchecked. The CDR3 length is 14 residues. From germline, CDR1 is DFQATT and CDR2 SNEGSKA (reference sequence). The CDR3: CSARSGRAGNEQFF.

The CDR3 loop is CASSPSRVGYGYTF. This sequence joins TRBV7-2 and TRBJ1-2; lacking DNA, the TRBD1 call made by TCRdb goes unchecked. The CDR3 consists of 14 residues. Germline V gene lookup returns CDR1 SGHTA and CDR2 FQGNSA.

The chain joins TRBV9 to TRBJ1-3; checking the TCRdb D call of TRBD1 is not possible without DNA. The CDR3 is made up of 16 amino acids. CDR1 and CDR2 (germline): SGDLS, YYNGEE. This chain's CDR3 is CASSVAPRGTGNTIYF.

The chain has TRBV7-2 and TRBJ2-1. From germline, CDR1 is SGHTA and CDR2 FQGNSA. This CDR3 is 13 amino acids long. CDR3 residues: CASSLGLHNEQFF. Looking up the rest from reference TRBV7-2 and TRBJ2-1 gives the full variable domain: GAGVSQSPSNKVTEKGKDVELRCDPISGHTALYWYRQSLGQGLEFLIYFQGNSAPDKSGLPSDRFSAERTGGSVSTLTIQRTQQEDSAVYLCASSLGLHNEQFFGPGTRLTVL.

The chain joins TRBV7-9 to TRBJ2-7. CDR1 SEHNR and CDR2 FQNEAQ come from the germline V gene (reference sequence). The CDR3 runs to 14 residues. This CDR3 is CASSTWGNPHEQYF.

The chain is built from TRBV28 and TRBJ2-1; the TRBD2 assignment by TCRdb is unverifiable without DNA. The CDR3 is 15 residues long. CDR1 is MDHEN, CDR2 SYDVKM, per germline. CDR3 amino acids: CASNPRTSGTHEQFF.

J is TRBJ1-6 and V is TRBV7-8; TCRdb proposes TRBD1, but this gene call is untestable without DNA. Germline CDR1 reads SGHVS; CDR2 reads FQNEAQ. The CDR3 contains 15 residues. The CDR3 sequence is CASSHPGQRDSPLHF. Variable domain in full (rest from reference TRBV7-8 and TRBJ1-6): GAGVSQSPRYKVAKRGQDVALRCDPISGHVSLFWYQQALGQGPEFLTYFQNEAQLDKSGLPSDRFFAERPEGSVSTLKIQRTQQEDSAVYLCASSHPGQRDSPLHFGNGTRLTVT.

The chain recombines TRBV6-5 with TRBJ2-1; TCRdb picks TRBD2, but there is no DNA to check that call. The germline gives CDR1 MNHEY, CDR2 SVGAGI. The CDR3 covers 14 residues. The CDR3 sequence is CASSYSAGSDEQFF.

The chain has TRBV10-3 and TRBJ1-1; TCRdb calls TRBD1, which cannot be checked without DNA. Germline CDR1 ENHRY, CDR2 SYGVKD. This CDR3 contains 14 residues. The CDR3 protein is CAISKEGGATEAFF.

The chain uses TRBV6-5 and TRBJ2-2. Germline-derived CDR1 and CDR2 are MNHEY and SVGAGI. This CDR3 is built from 14 residues. The CDR3 sequence: CASSSRRGTGELFF.

CDR3 loop: CAWGAGSNTGELCF. The chain combines TRBV30 with TRBJ2-2. The CDR3 runs to 14 residues. CDR1 is GTSNPN and CDR2 is SVGIG in the germline V gene (reference sequence).

The V gene is TRBV7-9, the J gene TRBJ2-1; TCRdb reports TRBD2, a call that lacks DNA to check it against. Germline V lookup: CDR1 SEHNR, CDR2 FQNEAQ (reference sequence). This CDR3 comprises 15 residues. The CDR3 spells CASSLGLAWYNEQFF.

V gene TRBV5-6 combines with J gene TRBJ1-1; TCRdb's D gene call, TRBD1, goes unchecked for lack of DNA. The CDR3 totals 15 residues. Germline CDR1 is SGHDT and CDR2 is YYEEEE. CDR3 region: CASSLISRMNTEAFF. Together with reference TRBV5-6 and TRBJ1-1, the CDR3 gives the full variable domain: DAGVTQSPTHLIKTRGQQVTLRCSPKSGHDTVSWYQQALGQGPQFIFQYYEEEERQRGNFPDRFSGHQFPNYSSELNVNALLLGDSALYLCASSLISRMNTEAFFGQGTRLTVV.

The chain links TRBV5-1 to TRBJ1-2; TCRdb picks TRBD1, but there is no DNA to check that call. CDR1 is SGHRS, CDR2 YFSETQ, per germline. The CDR3 runs to 14 residues. CDR3 amino acids: CASSLDEGRGGYTF.